This T cell receptor (beta chain) was captured in a study of blood T cell repertoires in COVID-19. Study-level background: The origin of the acute and convalescent COVID-19 samples was the United States, Italy and Spain.

In the authors' workflow: Nucleated cell number was recorded as an estimate derived from reference gene primer amplification. Assay used: immunoSEQ multiplex PCR; TCRdb lists only in-frame clones, some missing. That table furnishes V, J and clone size, whereas the DNA furnished D and trimming. Of tens of thousands of clones listed, approximately 85% are singletons. This CDR3 has 11 amino acids. CDR1 is SGHDT, CDR2 YYEEEE, per germline. Between the trimmed V and J ends, which lost 2 bases and 9 bases, there was a span of 6 bases. Sequencing input: peripheral blood. The sequence derives from a human donor in a cohort sampled during active COVID-19. The chain recombines TRBV5-6 with TRBJ2-1; D gene unclear. This CDR3 is CASSFVSEQFF. The CDR3, as DNA: TGTGCCAGCAGCTTCGTGAGTGAGCAGTTCTTC.